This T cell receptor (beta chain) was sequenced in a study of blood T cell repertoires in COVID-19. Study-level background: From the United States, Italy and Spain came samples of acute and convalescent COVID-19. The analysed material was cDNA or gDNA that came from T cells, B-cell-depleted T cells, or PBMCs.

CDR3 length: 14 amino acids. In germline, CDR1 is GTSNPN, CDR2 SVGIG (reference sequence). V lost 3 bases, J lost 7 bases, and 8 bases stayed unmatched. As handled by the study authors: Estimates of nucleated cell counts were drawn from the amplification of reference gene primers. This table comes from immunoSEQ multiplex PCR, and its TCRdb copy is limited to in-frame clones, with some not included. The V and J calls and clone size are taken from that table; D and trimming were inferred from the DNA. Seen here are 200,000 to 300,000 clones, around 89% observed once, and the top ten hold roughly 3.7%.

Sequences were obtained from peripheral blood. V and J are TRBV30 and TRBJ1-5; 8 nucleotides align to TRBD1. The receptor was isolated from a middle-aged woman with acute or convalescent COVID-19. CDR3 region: CAWSSRGQGQPQHF. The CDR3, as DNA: TGTGCCTGGAGCTCCAGGGGGCAGGGGCAGCCCCAGCATTTT.